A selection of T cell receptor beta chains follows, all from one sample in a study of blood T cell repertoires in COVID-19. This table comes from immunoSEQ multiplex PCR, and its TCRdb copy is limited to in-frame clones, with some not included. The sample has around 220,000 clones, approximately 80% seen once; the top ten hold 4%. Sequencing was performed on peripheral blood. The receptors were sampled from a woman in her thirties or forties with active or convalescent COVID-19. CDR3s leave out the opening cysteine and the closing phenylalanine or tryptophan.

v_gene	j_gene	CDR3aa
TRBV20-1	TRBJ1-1	SPSNTEAF
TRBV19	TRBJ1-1	ASSATGQTEAF
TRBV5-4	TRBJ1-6	ASSSRKGATVNSPLH
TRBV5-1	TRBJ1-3	ASSVTGGDGGNTIY
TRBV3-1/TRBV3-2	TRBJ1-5	ASSPDRINQPQH
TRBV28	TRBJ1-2	ASSQTGANYGYT
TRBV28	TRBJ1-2	ASSRGSSGYT
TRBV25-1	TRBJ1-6	ASRSGQGNSPLH
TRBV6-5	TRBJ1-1	ASTRGGKFTEAF
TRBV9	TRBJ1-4	ASSGGGVINEKLF
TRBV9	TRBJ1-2	ASTSEGGTINYGYT